The clone carrying this T cell receptor (beta chain) was found many times. What it recognizes is unknown. The data were obtained in a study of T-cell reconstitution after alpha-beta-depleted transplantation in children. As it was prepared, the TCRbeta library received unique molecular identifiers. One entry per CDR3 protein, called by TCRdb with MiXCR from the PCR reads. The sample has more than 200,000 distinct CDR3 sequences, 7% to 9% seen once; the top ten hold roughly 36%. Study-level points and caveats: Several hundred expanded graft clones reportedly supplied alpha-beta T cells about two months after transplant. The authors attributed T-cell counts and diversity one year after transplant mostly to newly produced T cells. From surviving recipient T cells and thymic progenitors came the high day-60 TCRbeta diversity observed in some patients.

The CDR3 runs to 12 residues. CDR1 and CDR2 (germline): MNHEY, SMNVEV (reference sequence). Trimming cost V 4 bases and J 7 bases, with 10 bases left between them. Sequences were derived from PBMCs, mostly from graft donor cells, sampled 360 days after TCRalphabeta/CD19-depleted stem cell transplant. This clonotype originated in a male patient under 10 years old who had a stem cell transplant for acute myeloid leukemia, so the T cells may come from the graft donor. This rearrangement joins TRBV27 to TRBJ2-5; D remains unclear. CDR3: CASSSQYGTQYF. The CDR3, as DNA: TGTGCCAGCAGTTCCCAATACGGGACCCAGTACTTC.